One sample yielded the 20 T cell receptor beta chains listed below, sequenced in a study of blood T cell repertoires in COVID-19. Libraries were prepared by immunoSEQ multiplex PCR; TCRdb keeps only in-frame clonotypes and omits some of them. This sample has some 190,000 clones, with about 86% found just once. The sequenced sample was peripheral blood. Receptor source: a man aged 18 to 30 with active or convalescent COVID-19.

This rearrangement joins TRBV5-5 to TRBJ2-3, with D perhaps TRBD1 (5 bases). The CDR3 contains 15 residues. CDR1 and CDR2 (germline): SGHKS, YYEKEE (reference sequence). With 4 bases removed from V and 1 base from J, the gap between germline ends came to 13 bases. CDR3 sequence reads: CASSRQLQGTDTQYF. In DNA form, the CDR3 reads TGTGCCAGCAGCCGACAATTACAGGGCACAGATACGCAGTATTTT.

The V call is TRBV7-2, the J call TRBJ2-1; TRBD2 agrees at 8 bases. CDR1 and CDR2 from the germline V gene are SGHTA and FQGNSA. After removal of 5 bases from V and 14 bases from J, the junction contained 11 bases not matched to a gene. This CDR3 contains 13 residues. CDR3 in DNA: TGTGCCAGCAGCCCCACTTCCGGGACTAGTAAGTTCTTC. It specifies CASSPTSGTSKFF.

This chain joins TRBV9 and TRBJ1-6; the D gene is possibly TRBD1 (6 bases). Germline-derived CDR1 and CDR2 are SGDLS and YYNGEE. V lost 4 bases, J lost 0 bases, and 20 bases lay in between. This CDR3 has 19 amino acids. The CDR3 loop reads CASSPMGAGTSSYNSPLHF. Written as DNA, the CDR3 is TGTGCCAGCAGCCCAATGGGGGCAGGGACGAGCTCCTATAATTCACCCCTCCACTTT.

This chain uses TRBV7-8 with TRBJ2-7; 12 positions agree with TRBD2. The J segment lost 5 bases and the V segment lost 4 bases, leaving 3 bases of the junction unmatched. The CDR3 covers 14 residues. Germline V gives CDR1 SGHVS, CDR2 FQNEAQ. The CDR3 region is CASSWTSGIDEQYF. The CDR3 DNA is TGTGCCAGCAGCTGGACTAGCGGGATTGACGAGCAGTACTTC. Using reference TRBV7-8 and TRBJ2-7 for the parts outside the CDR3, the full variable domain is GAGVSQSPRYKVAKRGQDVALRCDPISGHVSLFWYQQALGQGPEFLTYFQNEAQLDKSGLPSDRFFAERPEGSVSTLKIQRTQQEDSAVYLCASSWTSGIDEQYFGPGTRLTVT.

The rearrangement uses TRBV27 and TRBJ2-5; 8 bases are a match to TRBD2. V lost 3 bases to trimming and J lost 7 bases; unmatched junction nucleotides: 10. Germline CDR1 and CDR2: MNHEY and SMNVEV (reference sequence). This CDR3 spans 15 amino acids. In DNA form, the CDR3 reads TGTGCCAGCAGTTTCGCAGCGGGAGCCTTGGGGACCCAGTACTTC. Protein product: CASSFAAGALGTQYF.

The CDR3 nucleotides are TGTGCCAGCAGCACATCAAACAGCCTCGAACATTCCACAGATACGCAGTATTTT. It codes for CASSTSNSLEHSTDTQYF. V gene TRBV9 combines with J gene TRBJ2-3; D is ambiguous. Germline V gene sequence: CDR1 SGDLS, CDR2 YYNGEE. V was cut by 4 bases and J by 2 bases, with 23 bases left in between. This CDR3 is built from 18 residues.

The genes are TRBV5-6 and TRBJ2-3; 7 nucleotides match TRBD2. This CDR3 has 15 amino acids. Germline CDR1 and CDR2: SGHDT and YYEEEE. V trimming: 5 bases; J trimming: 4 bases; junction bases outside the gene matches: 10. CDR3 loop: CASRLYGGSADTQYF. CDR3 nucleotides: TGTGCCAGCAGACTTTACGGCGGGAGCGCAGATACGCAGTATTTT. Supplemented by reference TRBV5-6 and TRBJ2-3, the full variable domain reads DAGVTQSPTHLIKTRGQQVTLRCSPKSGHDTVSWYQQALGQGPQFIFQYYEEEERQRGNFPDRFSGHQFPNYSSELNVNALLLGDSALYLCASRLYGGSADTQYFGPGTRLTVL.

This chain connects TRBV10-1 to TRBJ2-1; 9 bases line up with TRBD2. V lost 4 bases and J lost 11; bases outside the gene matches: 6. The CDR3 covers 13 residues. CDR1 and CDR2 from the germline V gene are WNHNN and SYGVQD (reference sequence). The CDR3 loop reads CASSGATSGKQFF. CDR3 in DNA: TGCGCCAGCAGTGGGGCGACTAGCGGAAAGCAGTTCTTC.

This clone has a count of ten or more. This chain joins TRBV5-1 and TRBJ1-1; 7 bases map to TRBD1. The CDR3 spans 15 residues. The germline CDR1 and CDR2 sequences are SGHRS and YFSETQ. J was trimmed by 7 bases and V by 2 bases; bases with no gene match: 11. This CDR3 reads CASSLGPGGYGEAFF. Here the CDR3 DNA reads TGCGCCAGCAGCTTAGGGCCAGGGGGATATGGTGAAGCTTTCTTT.

The V gene is TRBV30, the J gene TRBJ2-1; 14 bases fit TRBD2. This CDR3 spans 15 amino acids. V was pared by 3 bases and J by 7 bases, with 5 bases of the junction left unmatched. Germline V gene sequence: CDR1 GTSNPN, CDR2 SVGIG (reference sequence). For the CDR3, the DNA is TGTGCCTGGAGCGGGACTAGCGGGAGTAGGAATGAGCAGTTCTTC. It encodes CAWSGTSGSRNEQFF.

The chain has TRBV28 and TRBJ1-2; possibly TRBD1 for D (5 bases). The germline CDR1 and CDR2 sequences are MDHEN and SYDVKM. This CDR3 is built from 14 residues. Deletions cut 5 bases from V and 7 bases from J, with 17 bases between. CDR3 sequence (DNA): TGTGCCAGCAGTATAACCTCAGGGAAATCTGGCTACACCTTC. Translated, it gives CASSITSGKSGYTF.

The chain carries TRBV11-2 and TRBJ2-1, with 7 bases fitting TRBD2. Germline CDR1 and CDR2: SGHAT and FQNNGV. Losses at the gene ends were 4 bases for V and 2 bases for J; bases not matched to a gene: 8. This CDR3 is built from 16 residues. The CDR3 loop is CASSSGRGGAYNEQFF. In nucleotides, the CDR3 is TGTGCCAGCAGCTCCGGGCGGGGAGGGGCCTACAATGAGCAGTTCTTC.

Details on this clone: The sample has other DNA sequences that encode this CDR3 too. The chain couples TRBV28 to TRBJ1-1; TRBD1 aligns across 7 bases. CDR3 length equals 14 residues. V gave up 6 bases and J gave up 0 bases; unmatched junction bases: 4. Germline lookup yields CDR1 MDHEN and CDR2 SYDVKM. CDR3 protein: CASSRGGVNTEAFF. The DNA of the CDR3 is TGTGCCAGCAGCCGAGGGGGCGTGAACACTGAAGCTTTCTTT.

DNA for the CDR3: TGTGCCAGCAGCGACCCGGGACTAGCGGGAGTTAGTTCCCAGTACTTC. Translation: CASSDPGLAGVSSQYF. The chain couples TRBV6-2 or TRBV6-3 to TRBJ2-5, with 14 bases fitting TRBD2. V shed 6 bases and J 9 bases; nucleotides not matched to a gene: 12. Germline CDR1 MNHEY, CDR2 SVGEGT. CDR3 length: 16 residues.

The chain combines TRBV5-1 with TRBJ2-3; 7 bases are a match to TRBD1. CDR1 and CDR2 from the germline V gene are SGHRS and YFSETQ. The junction had 2 bases not matched to a gene; V was cut back by 3 bases and J by 4 bases. This CDR3 comprises 13 residues. CDR3 sequence reads: CASSWDSPDTQYF. In DNA form, the CDR3 reads TGCGCCAGCAGCTGGGACAGCCCAGATACGCAGTATTTT.

The chain couples TRBV1 to TRBJ2-2; TRBD2, the table's D call, lacks a check against the DNA. TRBV1 is a pseudogene segment. The CDR3 consists of 16 residues. CDR3 bases: TGCACCAGCAGCAGAAGCGGGAGGGCCCCCACCGGGGAGCTGTTTTTT. Its translation is CTSSRSGRAPTGELFF.

The chain couples TRBV12-5 to TRBJ2-1; 7 nucleotides line up with TRBD2. With V trimmed by 6 bases and J by 10 bases, 9 bases remained unmatched. The germline gives CDR1 LGHNT, CDR2 FRNRAP. The CDR3 loop spans 13 amino acids. The CDR3 nucleotides are TGTGCTAGTGGCTCCCCGACTAGCCGCGAGCAGTTCTTC. Translating gives CASGSPTSREQFF.

The chain combines TRBV19 with TRBJ2-1; 9 nucleotides align to TRBD2. There are 16 residues in the CDR3. V gave up 4 bases and J gave up 7 bases; unmatched junction bases: 11. Germline V gives CDR1 LNHDA, CDR2 SQIVND (reference sequence). For the CDR3, the DNA is TGTGCCAGTAGTAAGACTAGCGGAGCGAAGGGGAATGAGCAGTTCTTC. Residues: CASSKTSGAKGNEQFF. Together with reference TRBV19 and TRBJ2-1, the CDR3 gives the full variable domain: DGGITQSPKYLFRKEGQNVTLSCEQNLNHDAMYWYRQDPGQGLRLIYYSQIVNDFQKGDIAEGYSVSREKKESFPLTVTSAQKNPTAFYLCASSKTSGAKGNEQFFGPGTRLTVL.

The chain carries TRBV4-3 and TRBJ1-2, with D hard to call. Germline V gene lookup returns CDR1 LGHNA and CDR2 YSLEER. The CDR3 has 13 residues. Trimming stripped 0 bases from V and 11 bases from J, with 13 bases between. CDR3: CASSQDVYSTYTF. DNA for the CDR3: TGCGCCAGCAGCCAAGATGTTTATTCGACATACACCTTC.

The V gene is TRBV19, the J gene TRBJ2-3, with 7 bases identical to TRBD2. Germline CDR1 and CDR2: LNHDA and SQIVND (reference sequence). The CDR3 loop spans 15 amino acids. Unmatched junction bases numbered 4, after V lost 2 bases and J lost 2 bases. The CDR3 here is CASSILAVTTDTQYF. Written as DNA, the CDR3 is TGTGCCAGTAGTATACTAGCGGTTACCACAGATACGCAGTATTTT.